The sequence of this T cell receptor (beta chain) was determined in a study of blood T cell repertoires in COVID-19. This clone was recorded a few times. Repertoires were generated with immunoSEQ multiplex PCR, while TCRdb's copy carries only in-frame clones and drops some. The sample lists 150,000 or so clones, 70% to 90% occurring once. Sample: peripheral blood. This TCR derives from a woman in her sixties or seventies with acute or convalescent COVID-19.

The CDR3 loop is CASSPTQGGGYGYTF. CDR3 coding DNA: TGTGCCAGCAGTCCTACACAGGGGGGTGGCTATGGCTACACCTTC. The chain links TRBV28 to TRBJ1-2, with 8 bases that match TRBD1. Germline CDR1 and CDR2: MDHEN and SYDVKM. Trimming cost V 5 bases and J 4 bases; bases outside gene matches: 9. The CDR3 totals 15 residues.